This T cell receptor beta chain was captured in a study of neoadjuvant nivolumab and ipilimumab in lung cancer. Worth noting for this clone: Given a much more abundant clone one base away, this may be a read error. This sample also contains other DNA sequences that code for the same CDR3.

The data were produced by immunoSEQ multiplex PCR, yet TCRdb's version contains in-frame clones alone and is incomplete. The repertoire has 15,000 to 20,000 clones, approximately 79% of them found once; the top ten carry 7% to 9%. V lost 0 bases, J lost 0 bases, and 2 bases stayed unmatched. This CDR3 comprises 15 residues. Germline V CDR1 and CDR2: SGHRS, YFSETQ. This chain links TRBV5-1 with TRBJ1-2; 7 bases agree with TRBD1. The origin of this receptor is an adult with non-small cell lung cancer. The sequencing here drew on tumor tissue, taken after neoadjuvant nivolumab, alone or with ipilimumab, at or shortly before surgery. The CDR3 here is CASSLEQGSNYGYTF. The CDR3 DNA sequence: TGCGCCAGCAGCTTGGAACAGGGGTCTAACTATGGCTACACCTTC.